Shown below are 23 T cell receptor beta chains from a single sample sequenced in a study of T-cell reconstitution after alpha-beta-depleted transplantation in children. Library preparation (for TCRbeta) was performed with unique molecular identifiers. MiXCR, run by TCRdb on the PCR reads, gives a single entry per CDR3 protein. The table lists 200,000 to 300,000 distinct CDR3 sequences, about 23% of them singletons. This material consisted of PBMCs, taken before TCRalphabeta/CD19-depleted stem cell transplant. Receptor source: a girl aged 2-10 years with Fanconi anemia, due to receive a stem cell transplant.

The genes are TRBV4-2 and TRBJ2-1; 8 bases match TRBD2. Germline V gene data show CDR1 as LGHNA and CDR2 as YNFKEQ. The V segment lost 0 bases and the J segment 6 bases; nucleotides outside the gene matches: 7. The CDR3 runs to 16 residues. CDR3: CASSQDLAGRGNEQFF. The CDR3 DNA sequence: TGTGCCAGCAGCCAAGACCTAGCGGGCCGGGGCAATGAGCAGTTCTTC.

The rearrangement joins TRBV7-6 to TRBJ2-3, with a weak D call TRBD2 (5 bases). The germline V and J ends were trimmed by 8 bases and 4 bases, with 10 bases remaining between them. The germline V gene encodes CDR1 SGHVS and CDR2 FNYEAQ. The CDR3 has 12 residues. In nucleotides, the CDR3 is TGTGCCAGCGGCAACGGGGCAGATACGCAGTATTTT. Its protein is CASGNGADTQYF.

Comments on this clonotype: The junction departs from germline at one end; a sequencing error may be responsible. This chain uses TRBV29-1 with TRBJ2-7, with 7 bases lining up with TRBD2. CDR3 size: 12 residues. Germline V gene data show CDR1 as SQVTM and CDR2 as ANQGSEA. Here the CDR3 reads CSVGTGDYELYF. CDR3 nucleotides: TGCAGCGTTGGCACCGGGGACTACGAGCTGTACTTC.

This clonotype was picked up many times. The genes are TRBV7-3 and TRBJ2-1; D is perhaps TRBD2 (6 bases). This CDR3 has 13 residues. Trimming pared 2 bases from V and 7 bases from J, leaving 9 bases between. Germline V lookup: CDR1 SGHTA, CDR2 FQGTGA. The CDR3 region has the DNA TGTGCCAGCAGCTTATTCCTAGCGAATGAGCAGTTCTTC. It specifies CASSLFLANEQFF.

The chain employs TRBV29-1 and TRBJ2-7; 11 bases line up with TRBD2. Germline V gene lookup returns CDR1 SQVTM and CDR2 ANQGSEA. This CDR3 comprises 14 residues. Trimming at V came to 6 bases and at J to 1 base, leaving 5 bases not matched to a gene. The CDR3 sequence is CSVGLAGFSYEQYF. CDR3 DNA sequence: TGCAGCGTCGGACTAGCGGGTTTTTCCTACGAGCAGTACTTC.

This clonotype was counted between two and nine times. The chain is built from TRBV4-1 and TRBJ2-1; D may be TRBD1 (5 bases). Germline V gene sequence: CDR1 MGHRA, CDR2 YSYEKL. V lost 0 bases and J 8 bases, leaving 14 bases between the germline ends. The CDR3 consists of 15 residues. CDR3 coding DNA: TGCGCCAGCAGCCAAGACAAGCCTTGGGGCGATGAGCAGTTCTTC. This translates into CASSQDKPWGDEQFF.

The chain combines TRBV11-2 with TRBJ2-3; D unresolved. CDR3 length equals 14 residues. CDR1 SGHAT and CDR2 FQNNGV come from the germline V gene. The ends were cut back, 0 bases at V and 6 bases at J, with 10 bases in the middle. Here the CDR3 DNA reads TGTGCCAGCAGCTTAGACTCGCCCGGTGATACGCAGTATTTT. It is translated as CASSLDSPGDTQYF. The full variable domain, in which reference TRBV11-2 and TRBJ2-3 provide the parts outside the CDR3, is EAGVAQSPRYKIIEKRQSVAFWCNPISGHATLYWYQQILGQGPKLLIQFQNNGVVDDSQLPKDRFSAERLKGVDSTLKIQPAKLEDSAVYLCASSLDSPGDTQYFGPGTRLTVL.

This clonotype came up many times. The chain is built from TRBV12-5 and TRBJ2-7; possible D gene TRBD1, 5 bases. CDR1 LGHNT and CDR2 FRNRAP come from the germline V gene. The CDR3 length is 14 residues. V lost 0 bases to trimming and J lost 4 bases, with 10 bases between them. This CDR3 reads CASGLVGLTYEQYF. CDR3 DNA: TGTGCTAGTGGTTTGGTGGGGCTCACTTACGAGCAGTACTTC.

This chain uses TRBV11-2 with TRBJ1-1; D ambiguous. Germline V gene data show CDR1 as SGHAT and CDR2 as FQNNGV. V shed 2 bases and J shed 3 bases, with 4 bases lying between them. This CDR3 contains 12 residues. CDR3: CASSLRDTEAFF. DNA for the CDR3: TGTGCCAGCAGCTTAAGGGACACTGAAGCTTTCTTT. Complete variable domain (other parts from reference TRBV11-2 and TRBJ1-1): EAGVAQSPRYKIIEKRQSVAFWCNPISGHATLYWYQQILGQGPKLLIQFQNNGVVDDSQLPKDRFSAERLKGVDSTLKIQPAKLEDSAVYLCASSLRDTEAFFGQGTRLTVV.

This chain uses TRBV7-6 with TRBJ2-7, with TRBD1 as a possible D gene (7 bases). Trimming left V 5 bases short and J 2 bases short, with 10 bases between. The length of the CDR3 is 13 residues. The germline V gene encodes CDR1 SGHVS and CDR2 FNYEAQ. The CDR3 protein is CASSGGTAYEQYF. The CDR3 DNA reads TGTGCCAGCAGCGGCGGGACAGCCTACGAGCAGTACTTC.

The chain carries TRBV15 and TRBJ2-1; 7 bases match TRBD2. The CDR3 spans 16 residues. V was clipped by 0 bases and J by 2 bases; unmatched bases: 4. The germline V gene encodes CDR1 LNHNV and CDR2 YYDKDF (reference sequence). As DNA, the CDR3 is TGTGCCACCAGCAGAGAGGTCGGACTAGCCTACAATGAGCAGTTCTTC. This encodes CATSREVGLAYNEQFF.

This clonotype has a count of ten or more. DNA for the CDR3: TGCAGCGTCGCGGACAGGGAGCATCAAGAGACCCAGTACTTC. Residues: CSVADREHQETQYF. The chain links TRBV29-1 to TRBJ2-5, with TRBD1 identical over 8 bases. V was clipped by 6 bases and J by 2 bases; unmatched bases: 8. There are 14 residues in the CDR3. Germline values: CDR1 SQVTM, CDR2 ANQGSEA.

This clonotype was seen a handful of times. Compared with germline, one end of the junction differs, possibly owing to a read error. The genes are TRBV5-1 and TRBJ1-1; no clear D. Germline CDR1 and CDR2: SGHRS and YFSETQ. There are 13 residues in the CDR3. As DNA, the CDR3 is TGCGCCAGCAGCTTGGATAGGTCTCCGAATCAGGACTTT. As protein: CASSLDRSPNQDF.

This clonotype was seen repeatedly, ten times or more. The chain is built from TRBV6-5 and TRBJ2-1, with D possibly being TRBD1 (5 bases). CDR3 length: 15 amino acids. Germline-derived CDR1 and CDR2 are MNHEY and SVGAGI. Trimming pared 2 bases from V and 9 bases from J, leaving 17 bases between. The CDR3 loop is CASSYDPQGPGEQFF. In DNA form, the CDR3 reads TGTGCCAGCAGTTACGATCCGCAGGGTCCGGGTGAGCAGTTCTTC.

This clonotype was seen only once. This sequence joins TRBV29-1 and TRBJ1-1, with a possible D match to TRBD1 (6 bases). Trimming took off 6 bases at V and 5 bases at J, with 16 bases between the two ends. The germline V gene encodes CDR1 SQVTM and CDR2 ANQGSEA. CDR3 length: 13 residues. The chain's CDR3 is CSVYRAGGTEAFF. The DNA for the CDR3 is TGCAGCGTCTACAGGGCTGGTGGGACTGAAGCTTTCTTT.

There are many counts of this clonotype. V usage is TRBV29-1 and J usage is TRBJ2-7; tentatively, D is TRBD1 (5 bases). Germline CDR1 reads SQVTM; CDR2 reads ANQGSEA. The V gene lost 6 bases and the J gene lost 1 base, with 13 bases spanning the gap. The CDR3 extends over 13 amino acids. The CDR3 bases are TGCAGCGTCGGCACCCGGACATCCTACGAGCAGTACTTC. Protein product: CSVGTRTSYEQYF.

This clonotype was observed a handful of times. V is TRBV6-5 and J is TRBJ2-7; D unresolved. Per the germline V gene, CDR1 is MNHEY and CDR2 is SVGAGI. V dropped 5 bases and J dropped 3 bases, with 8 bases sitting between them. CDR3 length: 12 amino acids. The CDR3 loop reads CASSPDNYEQYF. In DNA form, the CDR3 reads TGTGCCAGCAGTCCCGACAACTACGAGCAGTACTTC.

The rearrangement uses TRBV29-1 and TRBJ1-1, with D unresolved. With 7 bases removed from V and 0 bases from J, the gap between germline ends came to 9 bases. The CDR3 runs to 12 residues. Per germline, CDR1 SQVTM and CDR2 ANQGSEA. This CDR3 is CSGFGMNTEAFF. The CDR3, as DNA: TGCAGCGGATTCGGGATGAACACTGAAGCTTTCTTT.

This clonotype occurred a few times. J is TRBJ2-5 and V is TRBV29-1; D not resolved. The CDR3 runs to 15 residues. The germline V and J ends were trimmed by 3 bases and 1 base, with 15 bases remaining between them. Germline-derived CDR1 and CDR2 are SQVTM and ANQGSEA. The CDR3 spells CSVDGVGSVQETQYF. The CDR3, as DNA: TGCAGCGTTGATGGTGTGGGAAGCGTCCAAGAGACCCAGTACTTC.

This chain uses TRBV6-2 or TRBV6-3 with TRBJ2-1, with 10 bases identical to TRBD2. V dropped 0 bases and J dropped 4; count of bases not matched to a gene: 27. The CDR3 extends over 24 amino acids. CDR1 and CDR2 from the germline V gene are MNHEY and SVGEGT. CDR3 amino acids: CASSYSSGRPTGAGGPWWYNEQFF. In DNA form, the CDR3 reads TGTGCCAGCAGTTACTCGAGTGGGAGGCCCACTGGAGCGGGGGGGCCGTGGTGGTACAATGAGCAGTTCTTC.

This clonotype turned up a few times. The CDR3 coding sequence is TGTGCCAGCATAACGACCCTTACGGATACGCAGTATTTT. Translated: CASITTLTDTQYF. The chain uses TRBV2 and TRBJ2-3; D is ambiguous. The V end lost 7 bases, the J end lost 6 bases, and 14 bases lay between the germline ends. In germline, CDR1 is SNHLY, CDR2 FYNNEI. The CDR3 spans 13 residues.

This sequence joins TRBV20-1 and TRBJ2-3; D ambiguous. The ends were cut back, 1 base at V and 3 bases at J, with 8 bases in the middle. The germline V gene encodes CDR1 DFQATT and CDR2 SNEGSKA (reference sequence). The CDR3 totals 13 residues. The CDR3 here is CSARVVTTDTQYF. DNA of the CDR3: TGCAGTGCTAGAGTTGTAACGACAGATACGCAGTATTTT.

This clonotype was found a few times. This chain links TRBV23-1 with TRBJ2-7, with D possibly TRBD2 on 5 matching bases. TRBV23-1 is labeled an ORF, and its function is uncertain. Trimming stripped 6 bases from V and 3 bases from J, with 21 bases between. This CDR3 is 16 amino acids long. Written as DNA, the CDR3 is TGCGCCAGCAGGGGAGACGGGAAGGCACCTTACTACGAGCAGTACTTC. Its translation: CASRGDGKAPYYEQYF.